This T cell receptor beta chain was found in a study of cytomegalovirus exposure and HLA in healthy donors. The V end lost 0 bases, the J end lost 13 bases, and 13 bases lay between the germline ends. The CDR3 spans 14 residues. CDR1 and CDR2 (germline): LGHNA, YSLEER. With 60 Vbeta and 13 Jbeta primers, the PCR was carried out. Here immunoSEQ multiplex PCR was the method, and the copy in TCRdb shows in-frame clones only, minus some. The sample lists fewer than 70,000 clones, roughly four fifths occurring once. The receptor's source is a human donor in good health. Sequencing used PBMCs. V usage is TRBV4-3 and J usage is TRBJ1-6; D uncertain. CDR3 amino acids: CASSQDQAARPLHF. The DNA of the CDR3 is TGCGCCAGCAGCCAAGATCAAGCCGCCCGGCCCCTCCACTTT.